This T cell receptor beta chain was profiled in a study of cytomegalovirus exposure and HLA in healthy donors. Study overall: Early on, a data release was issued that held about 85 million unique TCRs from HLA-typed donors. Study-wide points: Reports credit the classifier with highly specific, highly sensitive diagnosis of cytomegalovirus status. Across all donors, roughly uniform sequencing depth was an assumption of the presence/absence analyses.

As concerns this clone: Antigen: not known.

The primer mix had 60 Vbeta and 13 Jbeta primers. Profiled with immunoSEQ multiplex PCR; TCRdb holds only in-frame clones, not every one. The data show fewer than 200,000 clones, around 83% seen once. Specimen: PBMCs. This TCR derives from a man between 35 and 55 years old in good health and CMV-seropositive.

DNA of the CDR3: TGTGCCAGCGGTGGGCCCTCCTACGAGCAGTACTTC. Translated: CASGGPSYEQYF. This chain links TRBV7-6 with TRBJ2-7; D uncertain. The CDR3 extends over 12 amino acids. The ends were cut back, 8 bases at V and 0 bases at J, with 8 bases in the middle. CDR1 and CDR2 from the germline V gene are SGHVS and FNYEAQ.